This T cell receptor beta chain was obtained from a study of T cells expressing NK-cell markers. In the study overall: HCMV seropositivity marked most of the eight sequenced donors; one was seronegative.

General study results and limits: About 1.0-7.5% of CD8+ T cells in several donors belonged to dominant NKG2C+ clonotypes. These same clonotypes (in several donors) also led the CD3+CD56-NKG2C+ fraction.

Notes on this clonotype: Its antigen is undetermined.

TCR beta cDNA was made by 5'RACE template switching with UMIs. TCRdb processed the 5' RACE reads again and assigns one entry to each CDR3 protein, with no DNA. This sample contains more than 120,000 distinct CDR3 sequences. Germline V CDR1 and CDR2: LGHNA, YNFKEQ. This CDR3 contains 18 residues. V gene TRBV4-2 combines with J gene TRBJ2-3; TCRdb lists TRBD1, though no DNA is available to test this call. The specimen sequenced was blood T cells: a sorted CD56 or NKG2C T cell subset, CD4+ or CD8+ T cells, or bulk PBMC T cells (not recorded which). The receptor was derived from a man younger than 35 in good health. The CDR3 here is CASSQTNTGTPHTDTQYF.